Described below is a single T cell receptor (beta chain) sequence and its context. The cohort comprised adults aged about 18 to 100 years residing in around 25 US areas. This table comes from immunoSEQ multiplex PCR, and its TCRdb copy is limited to in-frame clones, with some not included. The sample records about 130,000 clones, less than 90% being singletons. The CDR3 has 15 residues. V was trimmed by 6 bases and J by 3 bases, leaving 15 bases between them. Germline CDR1 reads LNHNV; CDR2 reads YYDKDF (reference sequence). This sample was included in a study of blood T cell repertoires in COVID-19. Turning to the study itself: PBMCs, B-cell-depleted T cells, or T cells were the source of the cDNA or gDNA that made up the material.

The sample taken for sequencing was PBMCs or T cells enriched from blood (not recorded which). The receptor was derived from a man aged 30 to 45 who had recovered from COVID-19. The chain recombines TRBV15 with TRBJ1-5; the D is unclear. CDR3 in amino acids: CATRGREGNNQPQHF. The CDR3 DNA is TGTGCCACCAGGGGGAGGGAAGGAAACAATCAGCCCCAGCATTTT.